A selection of T cell receptor beta chains follows, all from one sample in a study of chemoradiotherapy in HPV16-positive cancers. The method was immunoSEQ multiplex PCR; TCRdb's version includes in-frame clones alone and lacks a portion of them. The sample lists about 1,700 clones, 75% to 85% occurring once. The source was tumor tissue, collected from a patient who underwent chemoradiotherapy. Receptors were obtained from a human donor with HPV-associated anogenital cancer. The conserved cysteine and the conserved F or W are not part of the CDR3 here.

CDR3aa: ASSPGQVNTEAF
j_gene: TRBJ1-1
v_gene: TRBV7-2

CDR3aa: ASSLGKGGFEQY
j_gene: TRBJ2-7
v_gene: TRBV7-6

CDR3aa: ATKTQDNYEQY
j_gene: TRBJ2-7
v_gene: TRBV27

CDR3aa: ASSAVDNLDEQY
j_gene: TRBJ2-7
v_gene: TRBV27

CDR3aa: ATLGGSSYEQY
j_gene: TRBJ2-7
v_gene: TRBV2

CDR3aa: ASSPTAGRRTEAF
j_gene: TRBJ1-1
v_gene: TRBV7-7

CDR3aa: ARKTGMTEAF
j_gene: TRBJ1-1
v_gene: TRBV5-8

CDR3aa: ASSLDRYEQY
j_gene: TRBJ2-7
v_gene: TRBV11-2

CDR3aa: ASSGRGRIEKLF
j_gene: TRBJ1-4
v_gene: TRBV6-1

CDR3aa: ASSTGQMNTEAF
j_gene: TRBJ1-1
v_gene: TRBV7-3